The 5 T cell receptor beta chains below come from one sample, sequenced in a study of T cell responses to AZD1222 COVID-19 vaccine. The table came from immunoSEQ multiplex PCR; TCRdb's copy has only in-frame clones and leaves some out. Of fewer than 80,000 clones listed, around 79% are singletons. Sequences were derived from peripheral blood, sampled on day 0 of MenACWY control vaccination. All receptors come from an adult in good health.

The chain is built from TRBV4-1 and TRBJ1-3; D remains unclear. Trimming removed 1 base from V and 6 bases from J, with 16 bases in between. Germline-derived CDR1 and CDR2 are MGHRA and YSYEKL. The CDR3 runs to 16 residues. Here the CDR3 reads CASSQGEGPVANTIYF. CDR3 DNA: TGCGCCAGCAGCCAAGGGGAAGGACCGGTGGCAAACACCATATATTTT.

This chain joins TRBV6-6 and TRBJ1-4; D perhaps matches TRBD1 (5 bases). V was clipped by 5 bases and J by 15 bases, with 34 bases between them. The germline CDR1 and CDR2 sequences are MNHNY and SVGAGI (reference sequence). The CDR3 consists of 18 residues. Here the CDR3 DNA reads TGTGCCAGCAGTCCGGGGGACGGGCCTGATTGGCCCAGAGAAACGGTGTTTTTT. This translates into CASSPGDGPDWPRETVFF.

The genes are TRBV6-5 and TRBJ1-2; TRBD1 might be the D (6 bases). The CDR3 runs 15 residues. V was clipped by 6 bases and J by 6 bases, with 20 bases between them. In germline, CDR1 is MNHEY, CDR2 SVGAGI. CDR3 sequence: CASSRGGVGVHGYTF. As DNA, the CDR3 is TGTGCCAGCAGCCGAGGGGGGGTGGGCGTCCATGGCTACACCTTC.

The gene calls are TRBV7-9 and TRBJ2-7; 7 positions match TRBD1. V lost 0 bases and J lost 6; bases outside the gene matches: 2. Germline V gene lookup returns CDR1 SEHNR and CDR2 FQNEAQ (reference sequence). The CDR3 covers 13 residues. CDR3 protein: CASSLAGTAEQYF. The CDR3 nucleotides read TGTGCCAGCAGCTTAGCGGGGACAGCCGAGCAGTACTTC.

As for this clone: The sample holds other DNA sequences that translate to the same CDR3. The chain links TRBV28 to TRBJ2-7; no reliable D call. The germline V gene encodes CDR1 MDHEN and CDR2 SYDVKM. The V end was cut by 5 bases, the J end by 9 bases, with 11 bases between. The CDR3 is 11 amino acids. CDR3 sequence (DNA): TGTGCCAGCAGTGCCCCCCAAGGGCAGTACTTC. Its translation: CASSAPQGQYF. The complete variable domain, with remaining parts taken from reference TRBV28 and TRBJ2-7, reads DVKVTQSSRYLVKRTGEKVFLECVQDMDHENMFWYRQDPGLGLRLIYFSYDVKMKEKGDIPEGYSVSREKKERFSLILESASTNQTSMYLCASSAPQGQYFGPGTRLTVT.